This T cell receptor (beta chain) was retrieved from a study of CD8+ T cells in alopecia areata. cDNA prepared by RNA extraction and subsequent reverse transcription served as the template for sequencing. Here immunoSEQ multiplex PCR was the method, and the copy in TCRdb shows in-frame clones only, minus some. The sample gives approximately 210,000 clones, roughly 60% of which show up once; over 0.9% is in the top ten. Study-level results: Lesional scalp, especially alopecia totalis/universalis, showed higher clonality than normal scalp.

Treatment described: oral pan-JAK inhibitor, 5-10 mg twice daily. CDR1 is MNHNS, CDR2 SASEGT, per germline. Trimming at V came to 4 bases and at J to 4 bases, leaving 10 bases not matched to a gene. The CDR3 has 16 amino acids. Notes on this clone: What it recognizes is unknown.

This chain links TRBV6-1 with TRBJ1-5, with 7 positions matching TRBD1. Material: CD4+ T cells sorted from blood, obtained at week 24, from a patient treated with tofacitinib. This clonotype was obtained from a human donor with alopecia areata. CDR3 amino acids: CASSVEGAWENQPQHF. The CDR3 bases are TGTGCCAGCAGTGTCGAGGGGGCTTGGGAAAATCAGCCCCAGCATTTT.